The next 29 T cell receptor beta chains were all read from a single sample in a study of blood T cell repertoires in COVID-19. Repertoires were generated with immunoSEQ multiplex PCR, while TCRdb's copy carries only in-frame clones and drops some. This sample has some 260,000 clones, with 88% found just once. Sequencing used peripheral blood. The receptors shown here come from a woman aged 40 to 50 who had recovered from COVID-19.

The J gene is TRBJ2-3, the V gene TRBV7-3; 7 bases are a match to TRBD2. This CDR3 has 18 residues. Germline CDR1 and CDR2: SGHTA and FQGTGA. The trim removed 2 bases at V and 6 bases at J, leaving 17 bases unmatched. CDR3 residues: CASSLGPLREPPGDTQYF. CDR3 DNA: TGTGCCAGCAGCTTAGGGCCCCTGCGGGAGCCTCCAGGGGATACGCAGTATTTT. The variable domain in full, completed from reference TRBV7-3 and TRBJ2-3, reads GAGVSQTPSNKVTEKGKYVELRCDPISGHTALYWYRQSLGQGPEFLIYFQGTGAADDSGLPNDRFFAVRPEGSVSTLKIQRTERGDSAVYLCASSLGPLREPPGDTQYFGPGTRLTVL.

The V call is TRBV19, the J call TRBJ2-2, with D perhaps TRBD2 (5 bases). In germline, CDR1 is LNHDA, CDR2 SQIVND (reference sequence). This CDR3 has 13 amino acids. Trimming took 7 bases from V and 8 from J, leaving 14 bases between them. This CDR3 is CASTGVGAGELFF. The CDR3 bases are TGTGCCAGTACCGGTGTGGGAGCGGGGGAGCTGTTTTTT.

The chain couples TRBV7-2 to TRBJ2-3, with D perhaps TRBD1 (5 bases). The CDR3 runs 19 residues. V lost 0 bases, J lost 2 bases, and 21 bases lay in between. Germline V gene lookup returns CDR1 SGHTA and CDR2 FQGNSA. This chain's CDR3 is CASSLAGTGERPYTDTQYF. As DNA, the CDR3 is TGTGCCAGCAGCTTAGCGGGAACAGGCGAACGACCCTACACAGATACGCAGTATTTT.

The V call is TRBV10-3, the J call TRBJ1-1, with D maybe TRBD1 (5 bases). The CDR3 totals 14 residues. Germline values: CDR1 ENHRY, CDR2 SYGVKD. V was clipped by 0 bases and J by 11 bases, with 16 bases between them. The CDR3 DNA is TGTGCCATCAGTGAGTCGGGCTCCAGGGTGGGGGCTTTCTTT. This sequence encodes CAISESGSRVGAFF.

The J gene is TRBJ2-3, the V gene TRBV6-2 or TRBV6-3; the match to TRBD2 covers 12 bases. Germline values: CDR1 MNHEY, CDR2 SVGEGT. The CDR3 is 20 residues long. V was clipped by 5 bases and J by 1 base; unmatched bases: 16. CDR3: CASSVPGASGRARGTDTQYF. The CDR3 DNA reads TGTGCCAGCAGTGTACCCGGGGCTAGCGGGAGGGCCAGGGGCACAGATACGCAGTATTTT.

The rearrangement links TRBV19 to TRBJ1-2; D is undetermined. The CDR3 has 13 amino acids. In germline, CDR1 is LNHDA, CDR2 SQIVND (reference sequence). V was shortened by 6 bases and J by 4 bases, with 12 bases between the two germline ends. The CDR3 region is CASSRQDFYGYTF. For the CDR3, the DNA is TGTGCCAGTAGCCGGCAAGACTTCTATGGCTACACCTTC. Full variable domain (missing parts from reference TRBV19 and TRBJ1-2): DGGITQSPKYLFRKEGQNVTLSCEQNLNHDAMYWYRQDPGQGLRLIYYSQIVNDFQKGDIAEGYSVSREKKESFPLTVTSAQKNPTAFYLCASSRQDFYGYTFGSGTRLTVV.

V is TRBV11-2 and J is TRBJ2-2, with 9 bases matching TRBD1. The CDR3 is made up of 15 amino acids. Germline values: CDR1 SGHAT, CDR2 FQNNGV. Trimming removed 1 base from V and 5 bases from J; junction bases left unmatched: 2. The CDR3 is CASSLGDRETGELFF. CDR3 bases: TGTGCCAGCAGCTTAGGGGACAGGGAAACCGGGGAGCTGTTTTTT.

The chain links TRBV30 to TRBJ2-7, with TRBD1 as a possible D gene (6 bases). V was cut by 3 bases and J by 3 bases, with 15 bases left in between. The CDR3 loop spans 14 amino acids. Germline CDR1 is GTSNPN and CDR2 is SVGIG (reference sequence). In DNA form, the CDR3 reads TGTGCCTGGAGGTCGTGGGGGCTCGGCTACGAGCAGTACTTC. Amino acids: CAWRSWGLGYEQYF.

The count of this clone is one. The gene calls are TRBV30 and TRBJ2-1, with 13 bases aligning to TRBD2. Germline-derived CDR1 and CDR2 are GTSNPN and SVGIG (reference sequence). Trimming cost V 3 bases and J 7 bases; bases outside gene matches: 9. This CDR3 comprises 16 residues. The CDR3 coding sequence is TGTGCCTGGAGCGTGGGACTAGCGGGACGGGGTAATGAGCAGTTCTTC. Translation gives CAWSVGLAGRGNEQFF.

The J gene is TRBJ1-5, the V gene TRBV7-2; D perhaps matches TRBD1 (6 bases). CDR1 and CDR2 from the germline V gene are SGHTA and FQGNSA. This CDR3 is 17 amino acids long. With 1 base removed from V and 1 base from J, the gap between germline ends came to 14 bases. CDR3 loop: CASSLVSGGASNQPQHF. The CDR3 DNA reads TGTGCCAGCAGCTTAGTGTCCGGGGGGGCCAGCAATCAGCCCCAGCATTTT.

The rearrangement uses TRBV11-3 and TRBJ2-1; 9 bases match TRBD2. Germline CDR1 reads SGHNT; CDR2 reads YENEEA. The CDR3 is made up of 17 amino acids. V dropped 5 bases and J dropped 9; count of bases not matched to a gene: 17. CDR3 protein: CASSPSPLAGTRGEQFF. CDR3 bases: TGTGCCAGCAGCCCTAGCCCCCTAGCGGGGACCAGAGGTGAGCAGTTCTTC.

The CDR3 region has the DNA TGTGCCAGCAGCTTAGATAGTGAGCAGTTCTTC. It is translated as CASSLDSEQFF. The chain recombines TRBV11-3 with TRBJ2-1; D is unclear. CDR1 SGHNT and CDR2 YENEEA come from the germline V gene. V lost 0 bases to trimming and J lost 9 bases, with 3 bases between them. The CDR3 sequence is 11 residues long.

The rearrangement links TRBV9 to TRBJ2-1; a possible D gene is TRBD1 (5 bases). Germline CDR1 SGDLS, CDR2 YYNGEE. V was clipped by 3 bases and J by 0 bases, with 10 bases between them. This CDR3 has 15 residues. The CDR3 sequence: CASSAQVSSYNEQFF. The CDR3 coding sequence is TGTGCCAGCAGCGCACAGGTGAGCTCCTACAATGAGCAGTTCTTC.

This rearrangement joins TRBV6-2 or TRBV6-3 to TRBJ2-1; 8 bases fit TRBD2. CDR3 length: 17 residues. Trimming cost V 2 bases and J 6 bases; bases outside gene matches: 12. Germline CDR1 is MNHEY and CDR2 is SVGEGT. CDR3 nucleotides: TGTGCCAGCAGTTACCTAGAGAGGACTAGCCCTCTCAATGAGCAGTTCTTC. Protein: CASSYLERTSPLNEQFF.

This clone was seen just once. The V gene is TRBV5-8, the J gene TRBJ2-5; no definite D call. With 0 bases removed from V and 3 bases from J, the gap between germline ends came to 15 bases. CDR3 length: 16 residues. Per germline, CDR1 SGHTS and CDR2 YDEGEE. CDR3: CASSLGSGQTEETQYF. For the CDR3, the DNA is TGTGCCAGCAGCTTGGGGTCGGGTCAGACCGAAGAGACCCAGTACTTC. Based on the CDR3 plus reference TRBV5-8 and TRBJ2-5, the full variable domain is EAGVTQSPTHLIKTRGQQATLRCSPISGHTSVYWYQQALGLGLQFLLWYDEGEERNRGNFPPRFSGRQFPNYSSELNVNALELEDSALYLCASSLGSGQTEETQYFGPGTRLLVL.

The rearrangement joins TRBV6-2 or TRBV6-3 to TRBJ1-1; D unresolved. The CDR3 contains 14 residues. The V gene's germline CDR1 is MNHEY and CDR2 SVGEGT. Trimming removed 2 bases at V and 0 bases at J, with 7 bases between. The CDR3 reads CASSYGGLNTEAFF. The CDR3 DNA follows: TGTGCCAGCAGTTACGGCGGTCTGAACACTGAAGCTTTCTTT.

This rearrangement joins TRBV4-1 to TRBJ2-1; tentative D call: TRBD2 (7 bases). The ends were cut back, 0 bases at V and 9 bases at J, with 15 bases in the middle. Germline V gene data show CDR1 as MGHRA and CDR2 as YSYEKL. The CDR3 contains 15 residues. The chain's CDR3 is CASSQDRGAGGEQFF. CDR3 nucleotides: TGCGCCAGCAGCCAAGATCGGGGGGCGGGCGGTGAGCAGTTCTTC.

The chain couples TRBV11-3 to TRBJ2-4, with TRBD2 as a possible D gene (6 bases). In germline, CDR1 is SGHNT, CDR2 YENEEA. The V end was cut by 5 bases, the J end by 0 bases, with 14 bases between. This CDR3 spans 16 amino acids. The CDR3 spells CASSPEMGGAKNIQYF. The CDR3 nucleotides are TGTGCCAGCAGCCCCGAAATGGGGGGAGCCAAAAACATTCAGTACTTC.

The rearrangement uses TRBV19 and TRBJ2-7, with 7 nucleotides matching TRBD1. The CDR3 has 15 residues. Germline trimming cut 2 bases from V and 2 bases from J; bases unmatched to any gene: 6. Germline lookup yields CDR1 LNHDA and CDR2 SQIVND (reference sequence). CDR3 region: CASSIRPGGTYEQYF. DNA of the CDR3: TGTGCCAGTAGTATACGGCCAGGGGGAACCTACGAGCAGTACTTC. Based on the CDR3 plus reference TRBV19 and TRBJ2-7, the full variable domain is DGGITQSPKYLFRKEGQNVTLSCEQNLNHDAMYWYRQDPGQGLRLIYYSQIVNDFQKGDIAEGYSVSREKKESFPLTVTSAQKNPTAFYLCASSIRPGGTYEQYFGPGTRLTVT.

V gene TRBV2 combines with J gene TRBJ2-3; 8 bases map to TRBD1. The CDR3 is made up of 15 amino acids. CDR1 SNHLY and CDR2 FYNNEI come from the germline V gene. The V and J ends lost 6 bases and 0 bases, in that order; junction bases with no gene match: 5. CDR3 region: CASSGQGSSTDTQYF. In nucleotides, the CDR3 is TGTGCCAGCAGCGGACAGGGATCCAGCACAGATACGCAGTATTTT. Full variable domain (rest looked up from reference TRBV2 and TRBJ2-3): EPEVTQTPSHQVTQMGQEVILRCVPISNHLYFYWYRQILGQKVEFLVSFYNNEISEKSEIFDDQFSVERPDGSNFTLKIRSTKLEDSAMYFCASSGQGSSTDTQYFGPGTRLTVL.

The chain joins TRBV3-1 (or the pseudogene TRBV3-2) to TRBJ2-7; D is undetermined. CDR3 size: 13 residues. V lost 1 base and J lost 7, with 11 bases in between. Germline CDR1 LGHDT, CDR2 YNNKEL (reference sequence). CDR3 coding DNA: TGTGCCAGCAGCCAAGGGAGTTTTAGGGAGCAGTACTTC. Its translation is CASSQGSFREQYF.

Written as DNA, the CDR3 is TGTGCCAGCAGCCCCCACTCGGCCGGGTATGGCTACACCTTC. It specifies CASSPHSAGYGYTF. This rearrangement joins TRBV7-2 to TRBJ1-2; no definite D call. The CDR3 is made up of 14 amino acids. Germline V gives CDR1 SGHTA, CDR2 FQGNSA. Between the trimmed V and J ends, which lost 5 bases and 5 bases, there was a span of 15 bases.

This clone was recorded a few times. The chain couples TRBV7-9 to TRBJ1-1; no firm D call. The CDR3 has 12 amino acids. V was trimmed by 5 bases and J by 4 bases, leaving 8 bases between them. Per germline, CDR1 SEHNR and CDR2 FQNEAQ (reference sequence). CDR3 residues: CASSPAVTEAFF. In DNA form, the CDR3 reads TGTGCCAGCAGCCCCGCGGTCACTGAAGCTTTCTTT.

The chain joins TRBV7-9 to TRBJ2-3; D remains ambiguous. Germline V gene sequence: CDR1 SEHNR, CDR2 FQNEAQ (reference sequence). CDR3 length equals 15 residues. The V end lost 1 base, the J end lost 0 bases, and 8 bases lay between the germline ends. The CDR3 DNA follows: TGTGCCAGCAGCTTAGGAAGCGCCAGCACAGATACGCAGTATTTT. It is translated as CASSLGSASTDTQYF.

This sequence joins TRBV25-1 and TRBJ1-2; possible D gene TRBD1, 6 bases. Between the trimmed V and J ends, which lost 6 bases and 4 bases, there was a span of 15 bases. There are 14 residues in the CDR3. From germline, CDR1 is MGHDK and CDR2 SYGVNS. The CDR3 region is CASRGSGQGYGYTF. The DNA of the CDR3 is TGTGCCAGCAGGGGTTCGGGACAAGGCTATGGCTACACCTTC.

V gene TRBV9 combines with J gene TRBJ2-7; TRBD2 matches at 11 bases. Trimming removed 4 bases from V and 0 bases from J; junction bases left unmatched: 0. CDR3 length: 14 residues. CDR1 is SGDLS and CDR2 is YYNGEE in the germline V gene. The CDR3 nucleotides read TGTGCCAGCAGCACTAGCGGGAGCTCCTACGAGCAGTACTTC. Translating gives CASSTSGSSYEQYF.

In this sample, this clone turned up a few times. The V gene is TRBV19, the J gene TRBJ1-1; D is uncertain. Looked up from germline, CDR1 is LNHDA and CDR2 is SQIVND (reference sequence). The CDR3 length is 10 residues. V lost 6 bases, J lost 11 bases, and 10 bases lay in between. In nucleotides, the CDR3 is TGTGCCAGTAGGGGGAGTGAGGCTTTCTTT. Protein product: CASRGSEAFF.

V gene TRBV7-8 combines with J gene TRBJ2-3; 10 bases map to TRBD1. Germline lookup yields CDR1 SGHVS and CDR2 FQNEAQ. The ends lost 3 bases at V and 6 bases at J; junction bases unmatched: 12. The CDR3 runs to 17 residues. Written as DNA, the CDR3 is TGTGCCAGCAGCTTGTATAAGGGGACGGACAGGGGGGATACGCAGTATTTT. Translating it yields CASSLYKGTDRGDTQYF. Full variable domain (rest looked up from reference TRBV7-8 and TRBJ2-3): GAGVSQSPRYKVAKRGQDVALRCDPISGHVSLFWYQQALGQGPEFLTYFQNEAQLDKSGLPSDRFFAERPEGSVSTLKIQRTQQEDSAVYLCASSLYKGTDRGDTQYFGPGTRLTVL.

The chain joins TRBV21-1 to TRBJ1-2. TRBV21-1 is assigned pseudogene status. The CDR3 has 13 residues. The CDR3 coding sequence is TGTGCCAGCAGCAGGGGGGTTGGCTATGGCTACACCTTC. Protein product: CASSRGVGYGYTF.